One T cell receptor (beta chain) is described in this entry. Its antigen is not identified. This entry comes from a study of T cell responses to AZD1222 COVID-19 vaccine. Findings of the study overall: Baseline testing showed seropositivity in only six AZD1222 recipients.

This CDR3 is built from 15 residues. The V end was cut by 6 bases, the J end by 0 bases, with 12 bases between. The V gene's germline CDR1 is MNHEY and CDR2 SMNVEV (reference sequence). Profiling relied on immunoSEQ multiplex PCR, and the TCRdb table lists in-frame clones only, not all of them. This table has some 150,000 clones, just over 90% appearing once. The source was peripheral blood, collected on day 0 of MenACWY control vaccination. V usage is TRBV27 and J usage is TRBJ1-5, with a weak D call TRBD1 (5 bases). The sequence came from an adult in good health. The CDR3 region has the DNA TGTGCCAGCAGACGGACACTAAATAGCAATCAGCCCCAGCATTTT. Translating gives CASRRTLNSNQPQHF.